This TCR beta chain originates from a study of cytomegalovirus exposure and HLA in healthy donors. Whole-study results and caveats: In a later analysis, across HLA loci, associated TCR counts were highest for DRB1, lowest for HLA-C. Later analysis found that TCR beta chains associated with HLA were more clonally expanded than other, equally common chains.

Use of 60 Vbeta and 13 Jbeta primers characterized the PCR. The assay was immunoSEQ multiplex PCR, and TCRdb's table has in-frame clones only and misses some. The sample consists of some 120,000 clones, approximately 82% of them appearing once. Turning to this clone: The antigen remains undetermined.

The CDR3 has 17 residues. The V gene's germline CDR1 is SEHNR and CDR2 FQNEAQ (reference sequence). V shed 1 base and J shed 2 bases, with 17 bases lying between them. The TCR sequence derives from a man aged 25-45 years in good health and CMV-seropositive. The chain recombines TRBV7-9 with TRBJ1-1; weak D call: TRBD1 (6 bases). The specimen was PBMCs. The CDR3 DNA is TGTGCCAGCAGCTTAGATGGTTGGGGCAGGGGAAACACTGAAGCTTTCTTT. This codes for CASSLDGWGRGNTEAFF.